This TCR beta chain was recovered during a study of shared clonotypes between healthy human individuals. Study results and limitations: With a handful of donors compared, approximately 5.5% of naive CD4 clonotypes were shared.

Germline V gene sequence: CDR1 SGHTA, CDR2 FQGTGA. This CDR3 has 16 amino acids. Deletions cut 1 base from V and 2 bases from J, with 12 bases between. At a deep level, the assay was run. The protocol was immunoSEQ multiplex PCR, while the TCRdb copy is restricted to in-frame clones and leaves out a portion. The data show about 1.1 million clones, about 72% seen once. The donors were all Caucasian adults (living in Nashville, Tennessee). The table lists this clone with many counts. Its cognate antigen is unknown. This sequence originates from a man between 18 and 29 years old in good health. Some clones in this sample may be carry-over from other donors' samples. The source material was memory CD4+ T cells from PBMCs. Subset specified: CD45RA-negative fraction. V usage is TRBV7-3 and J usage is TRBJ2-1, with D uncertain. CDR3 protein: CASSLKPWAPYNEQFF. The DNA for the CDR3 is TGTGCCAGCAGCTTAAAACCGTGGGCACCCTACAATGAGCAGTTCTTC.